Sequencing of this TCR beta chain was carried out in a study of human T cells and chemical hapten exposure. This clonotype was observed many times. Indicated time point: pre-sensitization, week 0. As to treatment: therapeutic diphenylcyclopropenone sensitization with weekly scalp DPC. TCRdb used MiXCR to reprocess the RACE reads, holding one entry per CDR3 protein. The data hold 57,000 or so distinct CDR3 sequences, with about 10% observed a single time. V was shortened by 3 bases and J by 7 bases, with 13 bases between the two germline ends. Germline loops: CDR1 SGHAT, CDR2 FQDESV (reference sequence). The CDR3 length is 15 residues.

The sequence derives from a woman aged 40 to 50 with alopecia areata. Some clones in this sample may be carry-over from other donors' samples. The sequencing here drew on whole blood, taken in connection with sensitization to the hapten diphenylcyclopropenone (DPC). The chain recombines TRBV11-1 with TRBJ1-6; D possibly corresponds to TRBD1 (5 bases). For the CDR3, the DNA is TGTGCCAGCAGCTTGTGGGCAGGGACGAATTCACCCCTCCACTTT. The encoded protein is CASSLWAGTNSPLHF.